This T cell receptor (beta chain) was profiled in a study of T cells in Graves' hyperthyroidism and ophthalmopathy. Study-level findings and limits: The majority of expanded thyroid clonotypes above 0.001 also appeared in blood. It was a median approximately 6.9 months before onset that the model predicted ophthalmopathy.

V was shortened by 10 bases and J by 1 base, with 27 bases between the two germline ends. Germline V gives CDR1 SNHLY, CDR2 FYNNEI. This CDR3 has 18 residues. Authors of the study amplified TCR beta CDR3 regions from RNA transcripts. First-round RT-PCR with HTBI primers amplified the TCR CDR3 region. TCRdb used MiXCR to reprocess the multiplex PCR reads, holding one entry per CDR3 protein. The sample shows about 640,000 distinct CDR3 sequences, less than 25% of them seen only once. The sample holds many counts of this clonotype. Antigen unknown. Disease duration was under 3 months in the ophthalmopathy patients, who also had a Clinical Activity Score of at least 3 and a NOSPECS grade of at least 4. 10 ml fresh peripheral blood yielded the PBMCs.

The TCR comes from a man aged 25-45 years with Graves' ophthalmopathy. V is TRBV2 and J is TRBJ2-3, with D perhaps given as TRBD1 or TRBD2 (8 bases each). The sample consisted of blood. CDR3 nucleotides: TGTGCCACATTCCAGGGGGCTGCGGTACTAGCGGGCACAGATACGCAGTATTTT. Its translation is CATFQGAAVLAGTDTQYF.